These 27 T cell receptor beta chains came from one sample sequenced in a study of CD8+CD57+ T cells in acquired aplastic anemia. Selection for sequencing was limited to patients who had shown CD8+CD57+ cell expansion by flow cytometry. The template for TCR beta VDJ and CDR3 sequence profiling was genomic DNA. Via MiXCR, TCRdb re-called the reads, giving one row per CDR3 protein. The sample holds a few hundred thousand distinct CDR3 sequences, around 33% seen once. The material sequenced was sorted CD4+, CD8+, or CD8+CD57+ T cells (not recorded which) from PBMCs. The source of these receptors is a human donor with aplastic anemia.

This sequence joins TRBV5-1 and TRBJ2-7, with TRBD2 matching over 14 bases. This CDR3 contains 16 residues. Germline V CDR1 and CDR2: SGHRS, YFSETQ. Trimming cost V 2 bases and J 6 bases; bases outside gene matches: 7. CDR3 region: CASSFGTSGRFGEQYF. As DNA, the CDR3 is TGCGCCAGCAGCTTCGGGACTAGCGGGAGATTTGGCGAGCAGTACTTC. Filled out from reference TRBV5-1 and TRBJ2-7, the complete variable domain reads KAGVTQTPRYLIKTRGQQVTLSCSPISGHRSVSWYQQTPGQGLQFLFEYFSETQRNKGNFPGRFSGRQFSNSRSEMNVSTLELGDSALYLCASSFGTSGRFGEQYFGPGTRLTVT.

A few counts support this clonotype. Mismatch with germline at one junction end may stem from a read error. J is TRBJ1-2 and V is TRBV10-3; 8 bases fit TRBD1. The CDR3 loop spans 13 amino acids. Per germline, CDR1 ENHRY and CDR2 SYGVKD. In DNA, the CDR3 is TGTGCCAGCAGTGAGACAGGGGCTAGCGGCTACACCTTC. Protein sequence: CASSETGASGYTF.

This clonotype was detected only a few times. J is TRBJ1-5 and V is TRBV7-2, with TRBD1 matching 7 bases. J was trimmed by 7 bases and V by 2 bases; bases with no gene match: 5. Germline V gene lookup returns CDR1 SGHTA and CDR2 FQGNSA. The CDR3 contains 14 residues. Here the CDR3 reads CASSLSTGRQPQHF. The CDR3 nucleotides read TGTGCCAGCAGCTTATCGACAGGGAGGCAGCCCCAGCATTTT.

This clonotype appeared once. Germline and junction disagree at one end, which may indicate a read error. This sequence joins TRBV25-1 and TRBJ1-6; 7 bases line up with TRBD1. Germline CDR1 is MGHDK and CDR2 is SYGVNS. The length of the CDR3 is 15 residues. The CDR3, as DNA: TGTGCCAGCAATGAATGGGACAGCGTAAATTCACCCCTCCACTTT. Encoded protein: CASNEWDSVNSPLHF.

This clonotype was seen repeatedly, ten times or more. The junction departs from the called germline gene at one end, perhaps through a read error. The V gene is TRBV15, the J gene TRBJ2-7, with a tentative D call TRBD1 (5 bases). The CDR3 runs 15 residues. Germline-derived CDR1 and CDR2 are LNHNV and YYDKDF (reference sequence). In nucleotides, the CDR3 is TGTGCCACCAGCGGAGATTACAGGTCCTCCTACGAGCAGTACTTC. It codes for CATSGDYRSSYEQYF.

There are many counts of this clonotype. CDR3 nucleotides: TGTGCCACGGAGGGACAGGGGGCAGACTATGGCTACACCTTC. This encodes CATEGQGADYGYTF. This chain uses TRBV24-1 with TRBJ1-2; TRBD1 aligns across 12 bases. Trimming took 10 bases from V and 3 from J; bases not matched to a gene: 5. The CDR3 spans 14 residues. Per the germline V gene, CDR1 is KGHDR and CDR2 is SFDVKD.

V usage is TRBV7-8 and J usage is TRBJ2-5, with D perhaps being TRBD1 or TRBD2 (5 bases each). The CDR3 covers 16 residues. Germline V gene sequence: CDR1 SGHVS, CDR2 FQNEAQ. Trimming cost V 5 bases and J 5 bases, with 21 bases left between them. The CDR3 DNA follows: TGTGCCAGCAGCCGTTACGGAGACGGGGCCGGGGAGACCCAGTACTTC. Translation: CASSRYGDGAGETQYF.

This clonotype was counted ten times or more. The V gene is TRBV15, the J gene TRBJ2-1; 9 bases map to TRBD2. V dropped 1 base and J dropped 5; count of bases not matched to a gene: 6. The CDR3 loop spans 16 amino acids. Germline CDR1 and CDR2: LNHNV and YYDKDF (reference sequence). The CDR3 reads CATSRVTAGGNNEQFF. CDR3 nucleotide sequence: TGTGCCACCAGCAGAGTTACGGCGGGAGGGAACAATGAGCAGTTCTTC.

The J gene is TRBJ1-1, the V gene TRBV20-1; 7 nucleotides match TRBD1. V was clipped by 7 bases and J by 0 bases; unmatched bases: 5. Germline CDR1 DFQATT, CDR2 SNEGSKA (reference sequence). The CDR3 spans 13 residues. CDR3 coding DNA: TGCAGTGGTCGACAGGGTTTGAACACTGAAGCTTTCTTT. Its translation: CSGRQGLNTEAFF.

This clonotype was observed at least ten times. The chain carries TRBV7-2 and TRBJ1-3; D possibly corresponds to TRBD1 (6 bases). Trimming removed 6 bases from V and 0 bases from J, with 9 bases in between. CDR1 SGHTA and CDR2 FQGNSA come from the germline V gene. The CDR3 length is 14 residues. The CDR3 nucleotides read TGTGCCAGCAGAAGACAGGCCTCTGGAAACACCATATATTTT. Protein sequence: CASRRQASGNTIYF.

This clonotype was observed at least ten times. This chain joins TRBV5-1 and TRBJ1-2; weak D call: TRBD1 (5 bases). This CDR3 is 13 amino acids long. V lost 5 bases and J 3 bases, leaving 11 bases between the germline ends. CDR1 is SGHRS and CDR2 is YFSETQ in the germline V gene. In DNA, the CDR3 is TGCGCCAGCAGTTCGGGACGGGACTATGGCTACACCTTC. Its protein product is CASSSGRDYGYTF.

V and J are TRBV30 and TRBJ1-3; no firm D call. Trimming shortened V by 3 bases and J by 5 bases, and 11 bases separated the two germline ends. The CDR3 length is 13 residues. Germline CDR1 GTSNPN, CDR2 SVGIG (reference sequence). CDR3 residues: CAWSQTTRNTIYF. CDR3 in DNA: TGTGCCTGGAGCCAGACAACCCGAAACACCATATATTTT.

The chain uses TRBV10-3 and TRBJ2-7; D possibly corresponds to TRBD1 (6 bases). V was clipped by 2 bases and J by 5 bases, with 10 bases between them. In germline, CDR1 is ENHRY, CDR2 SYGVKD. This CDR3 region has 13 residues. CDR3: CAISEGAGDEQYF. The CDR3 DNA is TGTGCCATCAGTGAGGGGGCAGGGGACGAGCAGTACTTC.

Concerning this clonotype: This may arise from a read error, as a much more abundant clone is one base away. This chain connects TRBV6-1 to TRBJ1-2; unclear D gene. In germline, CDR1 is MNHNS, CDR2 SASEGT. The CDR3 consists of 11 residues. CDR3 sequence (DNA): TGTGCCAGCAGTCCCGCCGATGGCTGCACCTTC. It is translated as CASSPADGCTF.

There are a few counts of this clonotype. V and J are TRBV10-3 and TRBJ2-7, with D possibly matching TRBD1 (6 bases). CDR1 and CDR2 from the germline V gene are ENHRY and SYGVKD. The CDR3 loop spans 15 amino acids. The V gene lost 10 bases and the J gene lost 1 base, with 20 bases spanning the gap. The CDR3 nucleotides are TGTGCCACCTCCTGGGCAGGGGCGAGGTCCTACGAGCAGTACTTC. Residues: CATSWAGARSYEQYF.

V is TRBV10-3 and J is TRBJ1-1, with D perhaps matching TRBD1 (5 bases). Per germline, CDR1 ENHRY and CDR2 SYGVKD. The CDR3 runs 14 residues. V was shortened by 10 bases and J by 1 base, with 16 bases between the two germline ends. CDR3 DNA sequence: TGTGCCAGCAACGTGGGGCAGGAGAACACTGAAGCTTTCTTT. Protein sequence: CASNVGQENTEAFF.

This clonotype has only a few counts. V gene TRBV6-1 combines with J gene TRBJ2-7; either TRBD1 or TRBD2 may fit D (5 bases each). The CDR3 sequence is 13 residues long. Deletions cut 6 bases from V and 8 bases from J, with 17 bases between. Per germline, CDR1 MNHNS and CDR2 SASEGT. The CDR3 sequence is CASRNPGTAKQYF. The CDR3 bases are TGTGCCAGCAGAAACCCCGGGACGGCAAAGCAGTACTTC.

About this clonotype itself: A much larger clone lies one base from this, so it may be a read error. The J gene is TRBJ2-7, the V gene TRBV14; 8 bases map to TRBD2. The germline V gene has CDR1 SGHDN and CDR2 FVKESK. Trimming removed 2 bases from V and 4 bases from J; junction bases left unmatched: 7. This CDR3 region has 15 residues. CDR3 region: CASSQSTGGRYEQYF. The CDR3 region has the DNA TGTGCCAGCAGCCAAAGCACGGGGGGGCGTTACGAGCAGTACTTC.

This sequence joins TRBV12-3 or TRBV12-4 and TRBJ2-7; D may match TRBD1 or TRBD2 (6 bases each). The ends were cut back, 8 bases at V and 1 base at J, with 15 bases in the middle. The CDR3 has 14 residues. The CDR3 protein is CASPLGGPSYEQYF. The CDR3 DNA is TGTGCCAGCCCCCTTGGGGGGCCATCCTACGAGCAGTACTTC.

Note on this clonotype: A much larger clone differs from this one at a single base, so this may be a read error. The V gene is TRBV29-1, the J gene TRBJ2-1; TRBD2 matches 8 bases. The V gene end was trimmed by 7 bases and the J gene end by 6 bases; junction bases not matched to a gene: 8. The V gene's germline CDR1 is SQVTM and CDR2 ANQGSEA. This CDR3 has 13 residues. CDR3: CSALSGACNEQFF. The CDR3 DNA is TGCAGCGCCCTTAGCGGGGCCTGCAATGAGCAGTTCTTC.

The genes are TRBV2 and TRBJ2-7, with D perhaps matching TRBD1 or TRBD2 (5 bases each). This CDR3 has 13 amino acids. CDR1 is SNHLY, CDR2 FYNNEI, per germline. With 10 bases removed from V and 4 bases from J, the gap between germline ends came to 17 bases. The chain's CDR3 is CATSEGRGYEQYF. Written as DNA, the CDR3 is TGTGCCACCTCTGAGGGGCGCGGGTACGAGCAGTACTTC.

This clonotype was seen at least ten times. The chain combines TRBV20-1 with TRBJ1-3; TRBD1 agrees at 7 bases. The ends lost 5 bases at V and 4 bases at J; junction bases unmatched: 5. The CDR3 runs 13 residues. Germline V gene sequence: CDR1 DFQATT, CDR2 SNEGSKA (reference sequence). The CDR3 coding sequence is TGCAGTGCTCGGACAGGTGCGGGAAACACCATATATTTT. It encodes CSARTGAGNTIYF.

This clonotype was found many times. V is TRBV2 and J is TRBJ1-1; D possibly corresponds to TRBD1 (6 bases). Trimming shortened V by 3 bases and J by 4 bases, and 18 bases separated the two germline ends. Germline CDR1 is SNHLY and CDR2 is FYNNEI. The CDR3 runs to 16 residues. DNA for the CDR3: TGTGCCAGCAGTGACCCGACAGGTATTACGGGCACTGAAGCTTTCTTT. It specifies CASSDPTGITGTEAFF.

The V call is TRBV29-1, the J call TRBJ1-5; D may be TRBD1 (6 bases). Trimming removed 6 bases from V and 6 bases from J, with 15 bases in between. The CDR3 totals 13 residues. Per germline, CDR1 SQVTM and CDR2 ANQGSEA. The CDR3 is CSVPQGIGQPQHF. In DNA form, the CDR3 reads TGCAGCGTCCCACAGGGTATTGGTCAGCCCCAGCATTTT.

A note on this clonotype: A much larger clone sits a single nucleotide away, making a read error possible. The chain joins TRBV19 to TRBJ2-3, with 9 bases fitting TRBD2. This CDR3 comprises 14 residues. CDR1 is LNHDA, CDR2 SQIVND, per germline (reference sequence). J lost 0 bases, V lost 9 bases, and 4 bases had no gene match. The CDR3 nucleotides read TGTGCCAGCGGACTAGCGAGAAGCACAGATACGCAGTATTTT. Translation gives CASGLARSTDTQYF.

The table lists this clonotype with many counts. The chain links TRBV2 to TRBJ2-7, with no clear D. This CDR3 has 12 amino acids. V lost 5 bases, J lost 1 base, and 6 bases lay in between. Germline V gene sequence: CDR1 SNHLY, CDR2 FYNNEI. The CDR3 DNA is TGTGCCAGCAGTTTACAGTCCTACGAGCAGTACTTC. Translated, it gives CASSLQSYEQYF.

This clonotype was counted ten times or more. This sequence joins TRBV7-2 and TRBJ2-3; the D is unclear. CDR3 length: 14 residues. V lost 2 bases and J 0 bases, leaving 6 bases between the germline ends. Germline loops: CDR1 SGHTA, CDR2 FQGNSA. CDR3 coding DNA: TGTGCCAGCAGCTTATCTTCTAGCACAGATACGCAGTATTTT. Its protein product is CASSLSSSTDTQYF.